The rows below give T cell receptor beta chains drawn from one sample of a study of blood T cell repertoires in COVID-19. Sequenced by immunoSEQ multiplex PCR; TCRdb stores in-frame clones only, minus some. The sample comprises some 250,000 clones, approximately 85% of which are singletons, and 1.5% to 2% rests with the top ten. The sample consisted of PBMCs or T cells enriched from blood (not recorded which). The source is a woman in her 50s who had recovered from COVID-19. Each CDR3 is given with its conserved first and last residue. A D gene is named only where the DNA matches it firmly.

TRBD1,TRBJ2-1,TRBV5-6,CASSSGTGVIEQFF,TGTGCCAGCAGCTCCGGGACAGGGGTAATTGAGCAGTTCTTC
NA,TRBJ2-6,TRBV28,CASRPQGSGANVLTF,TGTGCCAGCAGACCCCAGGGTTCTGGGGCCAACGTCCTGACTTTC
NA,TRBJ1-1,TRBV29-1,CSGNDLGTEAFF,TGCAGCGGGAACGACTTAGGCACTGAAGCTTTCTTT
TRBD2,TRBJ2-5,TRBV2,CASSGLAGAQETQYF,TGTGCCAGCAGTGGGTTAGCGGGTGCACAAGAGACCCAGTACTTC
NA,TRBJ1-5,TRBV27,CASSPGQPQHF,TGTGCCAGCAGTCCGGGTCAGCCCCAGCATTTT
NA,TRBJ2-7,TRBV28,CASSFQGGTIYEQYF,TGTGCCAGCAGTTTCCAAGGGGGAACTATCTACGAGCAGTACTTC
NA,TRBJ1-5,TRBV27,CASSLVGGNQPQHF,TGTGCCAGCAGTTTAGTCGGCGGGAATCAGCCCCAGCATTTT
NA,TRBJ2-3,TRBV27,CASSPPPSERTDTQYF,TGTGCCAGCAGCCCTCCCCCTAGCGAACGCACAGATACGCAGTATTTT
TRBD1,TRBJ2-1,TRBV24-1,CATSETGINEQFF,TGTGCCACCAGTGAGACAGGGATCAATGAGCAGTTCTTC
NA,TRBJ1-3,TRBV11-2,CASSFSRDTIYF,TGTGCCAGCAGCTTTTCTAGAGACACCATATATTTT
TRBD1,TRBJ2-2,TRBV9,CASSVVGQGNGELFF,TGTGCCAGCAGCGTAGTTGGACAGGGGAACGGGGAGCTGTTTTTT
TRBD1,TRBJ2-3,TRBV5-1,CASSLGQGGVTQYF,TGCGCCAGCAGCTTGGGACAGGGGGGTGTTACGCAGTATTTT
NA,TRBJ1-1,TRBV14,CASSQAGGQRWTEAFF,TGTGCCAGCAGCCAAGCGGGGGGGCAGCGGTGGACTGAAGCTTTCTTT
TRBD2,TRBJ2-7,TRBV7-9,CASSHGTSYEQYF,TGTGCCAGCAGCCACGGGACTAGCTACGAGCAGTACTTC
NA,TRBJ1-1,TRBV14,CASSQVRWGGGTEAFF,TGTGCCAGCAGCCAAGTGCGATGGGGAGGGGGCACTGAAGCTTTCTTT
NA,TRBJ2-1,TRBV27,CASSPLEAPHNEQFF,TGTGCCAGCAGTCCCCTAGAAGCGCCGCACAATGAGCAGTTCTTC
NA,TRBJ2-1,TRBV5-4,CASSLPKGEQFF,TGTGCCAGCAGCCTTCCCAAGGGGGAGCAGTTCTTC